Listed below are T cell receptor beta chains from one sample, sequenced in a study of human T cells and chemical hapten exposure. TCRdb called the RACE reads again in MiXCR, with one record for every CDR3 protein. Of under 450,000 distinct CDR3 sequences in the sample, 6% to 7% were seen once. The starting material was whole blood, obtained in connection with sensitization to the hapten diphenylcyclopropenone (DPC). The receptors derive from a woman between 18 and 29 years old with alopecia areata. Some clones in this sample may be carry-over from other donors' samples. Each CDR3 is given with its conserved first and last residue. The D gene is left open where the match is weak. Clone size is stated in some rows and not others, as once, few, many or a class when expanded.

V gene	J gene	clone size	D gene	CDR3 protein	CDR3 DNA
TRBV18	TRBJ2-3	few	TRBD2	CASSPPGGTSTDTQYF	TGTGCCAGCTCACCACCGGGAGGGACTAGCACAGATACGCAGTATTTT
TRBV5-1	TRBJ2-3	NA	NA	CASRRGGPTDTQYF	TGCGCCAGCAGGCGGGGCGGACCCACAGATACGCAGTATTTT
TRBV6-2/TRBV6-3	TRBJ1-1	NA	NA	CASSYPSSGRQIILNTEAFF	TGTGCCAGCAGTTACCCTTCTTCGGGACGACAGATTATTTTGAACACTGAAGCTTTCTTT
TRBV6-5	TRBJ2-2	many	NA	CASRSGVEGAGELFF	TGTGCCAGCAGGTCCGGGGTCGAGGGGGCCGGGGAGCTGTTTTTT
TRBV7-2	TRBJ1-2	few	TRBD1	CASSSTGGLTLHYGYTF	TGTGCCAGCAGCTCGACAGGGGGCCTTACATTGCACTATGGCTACACCTTC
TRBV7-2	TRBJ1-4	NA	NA	CASSLVPAEKLFF	TGTGCCAGCAGCTTAGTACCAGCGGAAAAACTGTTTTTT
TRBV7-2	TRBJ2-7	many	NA	CASSLYIYEQYF	TGTGCCAGCAGCTTATACATCTACGAGCAGTACTTC
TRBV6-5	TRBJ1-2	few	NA	CASSARPNYGYTF	TGTGCCAGCAGTGCCCGACCTAACTATGGCTACACCTTC
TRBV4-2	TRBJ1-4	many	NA	CASSQLTGRGEKLFF	TGTGCCAGCAGCCAACTGACAGGAAGGGGTGAAAAACTGTTTTTT
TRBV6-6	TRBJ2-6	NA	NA	CASSPTSGANVLTF	TGTGCCAGCAGCCCGACCTCTGGGGCCAACGTCCTGACTTTC
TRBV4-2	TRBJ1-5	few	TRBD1	CASSQVTGGLGQPQHF	TGTGCCAGCAGCCAAGTAACAGGGGGCCTTGGGCAGCCCCAGCATTTT
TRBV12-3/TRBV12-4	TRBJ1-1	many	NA	CASNPSGMNTEAFF	TGTGCCAGCAACCCTTCGGGAATGAACACTGAAGCTTTCTTT
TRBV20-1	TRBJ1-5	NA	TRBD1	CSARPAERDRGLGQPQHF	TGCAGTGCACGGCCTGCGGAACGGGACAGGGGGCTTGGGCAGCCCCAGCATTTT
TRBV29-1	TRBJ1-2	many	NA	CSVVGGRSDHGYTF	TGCAGCGTTGTGGGGGGCAGGTCGGACCATGGCTACACCTTC
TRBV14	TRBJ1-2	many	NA	CASSQEWGRGYTF	TGTGCCAGCAGCCAAGAATGGGGTAGGGGCTACACCTTC